A selection of T cell receptor beta chains follows, all from one sample in a study of T-cell memory formation after mild COVID-19. TCRdb called the 5' RACE reads again in MiXCR, with one record for every CDR3 protein. Here the sample spans 540,000 or so distinct CDR3 sequences, 20% being singletons. Material: PBMCs or a T cell subset sorted from them (not recorded which). These TCRs come from an adult woman who had mild COVID-19 (a few samples of this study predate the infection). Cell type and time point are not known. The CDR3 runs from the conserved cysteine through the conserved F or W. D genes are given only for firm matches. Clone size is given for some rows only: seen once, a few or many times, or a class if the clone is expanded.

D gene | J gene | V gene | clone size | CDR3 length | CDR3 DNA | CDR3 protein
TRBD1 | TRBJ1-2 | TRBV14 | few | 16 | TGTGCCAGCAGCCAACCGGGACAGGGCTGGGACTATGGCTACACCTTC | CASSQPGQGWDYGYTF
TRBD1 | TRBJ2-3 | TRBV5-1 | - | 16 | TGCGCCAGCAGCTTCGGAGGTACAGGGGGCACAGATACGCAGTATTTT | CASSFGGTGGTDTQYF
TRBD2 | TRBJ2-1 | TRBV7-3 | few | 20 | TGTGCCAGCAGCTTAAGCGCGAGGACTAGCGCCCACTCTAGGTGGAATGAGCAGTTCTTC | CASSLSARTSAHSRWNEQFF
- | TRBJ2-5 | TRBV3-1 | - | 12 | TGTGCCAGCAGCTTTGGACCTAGGACCCAGTACTTC | CASSFGPRTQYF
- | TRBJ2-7 | TRBV4-2 | few | 13 | TGTGCCAGCAGCCAAGAACGGAACTACGAGCAGTACTTC | CASSQERNYEQYF
- | TRBJ2-7 | TRBV4-2 | - | 16 | TGTGCCAGCAGCCAAGACCGGTCTATCAGCTCCTACGAGCAGTACTTC | CASSQDRSISSYEQYF
- | TRBJ1-4 | TRBV21-1 | few | 15 | TGTGCCAGCAGCGCCCGGGACAGCCGTAATGAAAAACTGTTTTTT | CASSARDSRNEKLFF
TRBD2 | TRBJ2-7 | TRBV7-9 | few | 14 | TGTGCCAGCAGCCCGGGAGCGGGGATGGGCGAGCAGTACTTC | CASSPGAGMGEQYF
- | TRBJ2-7 | TRBV4-1 | - | 16 | TGCGCCAGCAGCCAGATACGGGGGGCCAATTTCTACGAGCAGTACTTC | CASSQIRGANFYEQYF
TRBD2 | TRBJ2-3 | TRBV11-2 | - | 18 | TGTGCCAGCAGCGTACCTATGACTAGCGGGTTGAGGACAGATACGCAGTATTTT | CASSVPMTSGLRTDTQYF
- | TRBJ1-1 | TRBV12-3/TRBV12-4 | - | 13 | TGTGCCAGCAGTTCCCTCGGGGCAGCAGAAGCTTTCTTT | CASSSLGAAEAFF
- | TRBJ1-2 | TRBV19 | - | 15 | TGTGCCAGTAGATTTAGGGCGAGTGGGATCCTAGGCTACACCTTC | CASRFRASGILGYTF
- | TRBJ2-7 | TRBV7-2 | - | 16 | TGTGCCAGCAGCTTGGAACTAGGGGTCCTCTCAGCCGAGCAGTACTTC | CASSLELGVLSAEQYF
TRBD2 | TRBJ2-3 | TRBV9 | - | 15 | TGTGCCAGCAGCGTAGTGAGCGGGGCCACAGATACGCAGTATTTT | CASSVVSGATDTQYF
TRBD2 | TRBJ2-7 | TRBV4-1 | - | 15 | TGCGCCAGCAGCCGAGGCGGGGGGGTTTCCTACGAGCAGTACTTC | CASSRGGGVSYEQYF
- | TRBJ2-1 | TRBV20-1 | - | 15 | TGCAGTGCTAGAGATCTGGGAGAGGGCTACAATGAGCAGTTCTTC | CSARDLGEGYNEQFF
- | TRBJ1-3 | TRBV14 | few | 13 | TGTGCCAGCAGCCAAGATCGGGAAAACACCATATATTTT | CASSQDRENTIYF
- | TRBJ2-7 | TRBV6-1 | - | 15 | TGTGCCAGCAGTGAATACATAGGGGACTCCTACGAGCAGTACTTC | CASSEYIGDSYEQYF
- | TRBJ2-3 | TRBV5-1 | - | 14 | TGCGCCAGCAGCTTCCACGAGGGCACAGATACGCAGTATTTT | CASSFHEGTDTQYF
TRBD1 | TRBJ2-7 | TRBV7-9 | - | 16 | TGTGCCAGCAGCCAATGGACAGGGTTAAATTCCTACGAGCAGTACTTC | CASSQWTGLNSYEQYF
TRBD1 | TRBJ1-1 | TRBV30 | few | 14 | TGTGCCCTTCAAAACAGGGGGCCCTACACTGAAGCTTTCTTT | CALQNRGPYTEAFF
- | TRBJ2-1 | TRBV3-1 | - | 14 | TGTGCCAGCCGCGAAGTAGCGGAAGGCAATGAGCAGTTCTTC | CASREVAEGNEQFF
- | TRBJ2-7 | TRBV7-9 | few | 16 | TGTGCCAGCAGCCCGCCGCCGCAGGGAAACCCCTACGAGCAGTACTTC | CASSPPPQGNPYEQYF
TRBD2 | TRBJ2-2 | TRBV27 | few | 16 | TGTGCCAGCAGTTTACGGGGGGTACTGTACACCGGGGAGCTGTTTTTT | CASSLRGVLYTGELFF
- | TRBJ1-2 | TRBV29-1 | - | 10 | TGCAGCGTTGGGGCCAGGGGCTACACCTTC | CSVGARGYTF
- | TRBJ2-3 | TRBV7-8 | - | 17 | TGTGCCAGCAGCTTACAATTCTCCGGGACCGGCAAGATAGAGCAGTATTTT | CASSLQFSGTGKIEQYF
- | TRBJ2-2 | TRBV6-5 | - | 17 | TGTGCCAGCAGACCCTCGGCAGGAAAGGAGGGCACCGGGGAGCTGTTTTTT | CASRPSAGKEGTGELFF
TRBD1 | TRBJ1-2 | TRBV30 | few | 13 | TGTGCCTGGGGCCGGGACAGTATTTATGGCTACACCTTC | CAWGRDSIYGYTF
- | TRBJ2-7 | TRBV7-9 | - | 13 | TGTGCCAGCAGCTTGACGGCGGGATACGAGCAGTACTTC | CASSLTAGYEQYF
- | TRBJ1-6 | TRBV5-1 | - | 17 | TGCGCCAGCAGCTCCGCTTGGGACCCGGGGAATAATTCACCCCTCCACTTT | CASSSAWDPGNNSPLHF
- | TRBJ1-4 | TRBV6-2/TRBV6-3 | few | 13 | TGTGCCACCGGAAGAACCAGGGTCGAAAAACTGTTTTTT | CATGRTRVEKLFF
- | TRBJ2-1 | TRBV7-9 | - | 15 | TGTGCCAGCAGCTTCGGCTTCGGATTTTACAATGAGCAGTTCTTC | CASSFGFGFYNEQFF
- | TRBJ2-2 | TRBV7-8 | - | 14 | TGTGCCAGCAGCTTAGCTTCTTGGGGTGTGGAGCTGTTTTTT | CASSLASWGVELFF
TRBD1 | TRBJ1-2 | TRBV19 | few | 14 | TGTGCCACCACGGGGGCAGGGGGTAACTATGGCTACACCTTC | CATTGAGGNYGYTF
- | TRBJ2-1 | TRBV24-1 | few | 15 | TGTGCCACCAGTGATTCCGGGACCACAGGCGATGAGCAGTTCTTC | CATSDSGTTGDEQFF
TRBD1 | TRBJ1-5 | TRBV19 | few | 14 | TGTGCCAGTAGTGACAGGGGAGGCAATCAGCCCCAGCATTTT | CASSDRGGNQPQHF
- | TRBJ1-5 | TRBV6-5 | - | 15 | TGTGCCAGCAGTTACTCGGGACAAAGCAATCAGCCCCAGCATTTT | CASSYSGQSNQPQHF
- | TRBJ2-5 | TRBV12-3/TRBV12-4 | - | 13 | TGTGCCAGCAGTTTAGTAGCCCCAGAGACCCAGTACTTC | CASSLVAPETQYF
- | TRBJ1-1 | TRBV7-9 | - | 12 | TGTGCCAGCAGCCCGGTAGGGGCTGAAGCTTTCTTT | CASSPVGAEAFF
TRBD1 | TRBJ1-4 | TRBV25-1 | - | 16 | TGTGCCAGCAGTGCCACAGGGGGCATTGGGAATGAAAAACTGTTTTTT | CASSATGGIGNEKLFF
TRBD1 | TRBJ1-6 | TRBV9 | - | 15 | TGTGCCAGCAGCGTAGTGGGGACAGGGCCTCCATCCCTCCACTTT | CASSVVGTGPPSLHF
TRBD2 | TRBJ2-7 | TRBV6-6 | few | 15 | TGTGCCAGCAGTTCTCAGACTAGCGGGGGGGGCGAGCAGTACTTC | CASSSQTSGGGEQYF
- | TRBJ2-7 | TRBV11-1 | few | 13 | TGTGCCAGCAGCCAATTCGGTGACTGGGAGCAGTACTTC | CASSQFGDWEQYF
- | TRBJ2-1 | TRBV10-3 | - | 12 | TGTGCCATCAGTGTCCGGGACAATGAGCAGTTCTTC | CAISVRDNEQFF
- | TRBJ2-2 | TRBV7-6 | - | 15 | TGTGCCAGCAGCTTACGGGTAGAGGCCACCGGGGAGCTGTTTTTT | CASSLRVEATGELFF
- | TRBJ2-1 | TRBV25-1 | few | 17 | TGTGCCAGCAGTGGGGGTTGGGTTGTAGGGTATGGGAATGAGCAGTTCTTC | CASSGGWVVGYGNEQFF
- | TRBJ2-3 | TRBV20-1 | few | 11 | TGCAGTGCTAGGGACTTTCCCTTATGGTATTTT | CSARDFPLWYF
TRBD2 | TRBJ2-3 | TRBV9 | - | 17 | TGTGCCAGCAGCGCCCGATCTAGCGGTCCTAGCACAGATACGCAGTATTTT | CASSARSSGPSTDTQYF
- | TRBJ1-4 | TRBV7-9 | few | 15 | TGTGCCAGCAGCTTACCCCAGGGAGGCGGTGAAAAACTGTTTTTT | CASSLPQGGGEKLFF
TRBD1 | TRBJ2-7 | TRBV5-6 | few | 16 | TGTGCCAGCAGCTTGGATTTTGGGACAGCTTACTACGAGCAGTACTTC | CASSLDFGTAYYEQYF
- | TRBJ1-3 | TRBV6-5 | once | 13 | TGTGCCAGCAGTTATAGCTCTGGAAACACCATATATTTT | CASSYSSGNTIYF
TRBD1 | TRBJ1-1 | TRBV20-1 | - | 14 | TGCAGTGCTAGGCGCGGACAGGCCAACACTGAAGCTTTCTTT | CSARRGQANTEAFF
TRBD1 | TRBJ2-3 | TRBV5-1 | many | 14 | TGCGCCAGCGTCCGGGACAGGGACACAGATACGCAGTATTTT | CASVRDRDTDTQYF
- | TRBJ2-1 | TRBV9 | - | 13 | TGTGCCAGCAGCGCCCGGACTATCAATGAGCAGTTCTTC | CASSARTINEQFF
TRBD1 | TRBJ1-4 | TRBV12-3/TRBV12-4 | few | 14 | TGTGCCAGCAGTAATCGGGACAGGGGTGAAAAACTGTTTTTT | CASSNRDRGEKLFF